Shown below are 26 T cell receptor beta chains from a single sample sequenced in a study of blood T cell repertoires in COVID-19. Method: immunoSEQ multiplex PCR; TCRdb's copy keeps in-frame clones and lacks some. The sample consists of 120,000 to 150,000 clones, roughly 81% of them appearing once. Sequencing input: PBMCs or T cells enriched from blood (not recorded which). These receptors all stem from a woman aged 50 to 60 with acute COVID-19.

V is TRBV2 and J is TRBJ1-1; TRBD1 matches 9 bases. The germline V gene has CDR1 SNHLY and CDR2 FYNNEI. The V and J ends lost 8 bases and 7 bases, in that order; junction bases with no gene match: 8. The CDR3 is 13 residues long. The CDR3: CASLGQGVGEAFF. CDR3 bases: TGTGCCAGCCTGGGACAGGGAGTAGGTGAAGCTTTCTTT.

CDR3 bases: TGTGCCACGACGGGACAGGTGAACACCGGGGAGCTGTTTTTT. Its translation: CATTGQVNTGELFF. V and J are TRBV6-5 and TRBJ2-2, with 8 bases that match TRBD1. In germline, CDR1 is MNHEY, CDR2 SVGAGI. The V segment lost 10 bases and the J segment 1 base; nucleotides outside the gene matches: 5. This CDR3 region has 14 residues.

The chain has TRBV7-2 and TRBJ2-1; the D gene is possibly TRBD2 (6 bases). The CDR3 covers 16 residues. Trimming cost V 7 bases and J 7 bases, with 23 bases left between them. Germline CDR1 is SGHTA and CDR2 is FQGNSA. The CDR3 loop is CASTAYGTGLENEQFF. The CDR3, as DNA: TGTGCCAGCACCGCTTATGGGACTGGGCTCGAGAATGAGCAGTTCTTC.

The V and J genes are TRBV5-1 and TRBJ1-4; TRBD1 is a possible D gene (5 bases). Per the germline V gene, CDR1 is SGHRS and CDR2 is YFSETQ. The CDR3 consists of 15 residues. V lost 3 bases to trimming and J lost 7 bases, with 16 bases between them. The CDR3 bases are TGCGCCAGCAGCTCCCGGGACTCAGGGATTGAAAAACTGTTTTTT. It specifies CASSSRDSGIEKLFF.

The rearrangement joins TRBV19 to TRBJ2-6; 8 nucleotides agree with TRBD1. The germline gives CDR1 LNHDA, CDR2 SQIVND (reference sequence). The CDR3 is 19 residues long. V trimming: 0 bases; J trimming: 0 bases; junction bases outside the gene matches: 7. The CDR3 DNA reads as TGTGCCAGTAGTATAGATGGCCCAGGGGGCGGCTCTGGGGCCAACGTCCTGACTTTC. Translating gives CASSIDGPGGGSGANVLTF.

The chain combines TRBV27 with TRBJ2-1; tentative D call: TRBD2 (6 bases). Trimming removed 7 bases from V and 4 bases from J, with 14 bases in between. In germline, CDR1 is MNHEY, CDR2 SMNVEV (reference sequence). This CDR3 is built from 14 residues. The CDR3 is CASNSPGLYNEQFF. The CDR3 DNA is TGTGCCAGCAACTCTCCGGGACTTTACAATGAGCAGTTCTTC.

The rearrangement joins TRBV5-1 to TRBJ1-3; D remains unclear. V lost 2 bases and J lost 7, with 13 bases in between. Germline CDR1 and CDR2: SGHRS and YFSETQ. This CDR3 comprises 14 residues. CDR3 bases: TGCGCCAGCAGCTTTGGTCGGGAGAGGAACACCATATATTTT. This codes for CASSFGRERNTIYF.

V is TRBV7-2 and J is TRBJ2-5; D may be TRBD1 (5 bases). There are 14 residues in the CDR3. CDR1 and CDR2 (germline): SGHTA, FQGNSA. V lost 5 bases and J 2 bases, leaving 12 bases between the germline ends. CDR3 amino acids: CASSHQTAQETQYF. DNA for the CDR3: TGTGCCAGCAGCCACCAGACAGCTCAAGAGACCCAGTACTTC.

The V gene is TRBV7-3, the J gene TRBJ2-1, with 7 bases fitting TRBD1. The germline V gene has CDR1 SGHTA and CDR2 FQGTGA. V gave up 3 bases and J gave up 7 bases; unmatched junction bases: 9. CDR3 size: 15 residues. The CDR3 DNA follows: TGTGCCAGCAGCTTGCCGAGGGGGACAGAAAATGAGCAGTTCTTC. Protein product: CASSLPRGTENEQFF.

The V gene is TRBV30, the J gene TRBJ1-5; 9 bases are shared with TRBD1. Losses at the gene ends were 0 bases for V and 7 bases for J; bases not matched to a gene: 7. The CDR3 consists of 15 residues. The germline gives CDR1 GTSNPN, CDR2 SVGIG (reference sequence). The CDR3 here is CAWSVPGQGHQPQHF. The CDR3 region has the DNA TGTGCCTGGAGTGTACCGGGACAGGGACACCAGCCCCAGCATTTT.

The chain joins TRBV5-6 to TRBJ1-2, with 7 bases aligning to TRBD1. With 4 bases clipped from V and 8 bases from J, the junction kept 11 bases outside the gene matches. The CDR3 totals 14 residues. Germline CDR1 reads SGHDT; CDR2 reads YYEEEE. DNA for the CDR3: TGTGCCAGCAGCCCTGGGGACAGACCGGTGGGCTACACCTTC. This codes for CASSPGDRPVGYTF. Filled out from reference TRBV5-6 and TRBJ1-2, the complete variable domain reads DAGVTQSPTHLIKTRGQQVTLRCSPKSGHDTVSWYQQALGQGPQFIFQYYEEEERQRGNFPDRFSGHQFPNYSSELNVNALLLGDSALYLCASSPGDRPVGYTFGSGTRLTVV.

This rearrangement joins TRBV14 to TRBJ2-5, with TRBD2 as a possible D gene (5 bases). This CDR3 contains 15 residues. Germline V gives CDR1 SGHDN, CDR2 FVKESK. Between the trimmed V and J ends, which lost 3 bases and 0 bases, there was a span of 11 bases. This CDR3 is CASSHQDWHQETQYF. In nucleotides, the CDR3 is TGTGCCAGCAGCCATCAGGACTGGCACCAAGAGACCCAGTACTTC. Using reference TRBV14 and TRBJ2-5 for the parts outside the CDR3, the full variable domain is EAGVTQFPSHSVIEKGQTVTLRCDPISGHDNLYWYRRVMGKEIKFLLHFVKESKQDESGMPNNRFLAERTGGTYSTLKVQPAELEDSGVYFCASSHQDWHQETQYFGPGTRLLVL.

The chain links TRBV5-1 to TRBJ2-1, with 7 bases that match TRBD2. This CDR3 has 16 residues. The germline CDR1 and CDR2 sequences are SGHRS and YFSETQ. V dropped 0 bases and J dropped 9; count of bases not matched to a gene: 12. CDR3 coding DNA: TGCGCCAGCAGCTTGGCCGCCCGGGAGGCCGTCGGTGAGCAGTTCTTC. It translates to CASSLAAREAVGEQFF.

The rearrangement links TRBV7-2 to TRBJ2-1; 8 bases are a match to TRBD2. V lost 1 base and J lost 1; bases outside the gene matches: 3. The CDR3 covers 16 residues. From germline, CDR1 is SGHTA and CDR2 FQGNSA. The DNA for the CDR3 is TGTGCCAGCAGCTTAGGAAGCGGGAGTTCCTACAATGAGCAGTTCTTC. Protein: CASSLGSGSSYNEQFF.

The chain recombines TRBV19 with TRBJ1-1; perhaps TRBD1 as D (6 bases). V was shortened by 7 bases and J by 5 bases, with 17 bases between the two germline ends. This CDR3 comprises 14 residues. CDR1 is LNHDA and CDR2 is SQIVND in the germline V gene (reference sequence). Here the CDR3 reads CASTPQGGGTEAFF. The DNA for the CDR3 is TGTGCCAGTACCCCTCAAGGGGGAGGGACTGAAGCTTTCTTT.

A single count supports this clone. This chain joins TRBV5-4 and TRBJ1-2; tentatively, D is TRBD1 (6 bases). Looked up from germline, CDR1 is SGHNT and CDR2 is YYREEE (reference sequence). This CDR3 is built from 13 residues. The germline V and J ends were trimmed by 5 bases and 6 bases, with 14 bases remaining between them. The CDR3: CASSYRGWDGYTF. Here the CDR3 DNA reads TGTGCCAGCAGTTATAGGGGGTGGGATGGCTACACCTTC.

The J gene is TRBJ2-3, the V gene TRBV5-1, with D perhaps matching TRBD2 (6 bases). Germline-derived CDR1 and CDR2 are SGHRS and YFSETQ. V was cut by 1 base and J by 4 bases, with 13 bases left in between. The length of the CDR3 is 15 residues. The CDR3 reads CASSLTSGVADTQYF. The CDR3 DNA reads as TGCGCCAGCAGCTTGACTTCGGGAGTGGCAGATACGCAGTATTTT.

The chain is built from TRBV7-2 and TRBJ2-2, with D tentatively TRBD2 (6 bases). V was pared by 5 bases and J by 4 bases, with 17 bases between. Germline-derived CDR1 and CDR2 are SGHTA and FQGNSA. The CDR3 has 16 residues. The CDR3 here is CASSPRGGAITGELFF. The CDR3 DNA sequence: TGTGCCAGCAGCCCGAGGGGCGGGGCCATCACCGGGGAGCTGTTTTTT.

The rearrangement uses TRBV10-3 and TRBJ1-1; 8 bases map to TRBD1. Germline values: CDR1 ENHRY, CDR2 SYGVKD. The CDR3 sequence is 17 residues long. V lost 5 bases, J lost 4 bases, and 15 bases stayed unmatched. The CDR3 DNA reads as TGTGCCATCAGTTCCGGGACAGGAGGGCAGAGGGGCACTGAAGCTTTCTTT. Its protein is CAISSGTGGQRGTEAFF.

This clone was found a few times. The CDR3 reads CASNTMDRSTGELFF. The CDR3 DNA sequence: TGTGCCAGCAACACTATGGACAGAAGCACCGGGGAGCTGTTTTTT. The genes are TRBV14 and TRBJ2-2; tentative D call: TRBD1 (6 bases). The ends were cut back, 7 bases at V and 4 bases at J, with 16 bases in the middle. From germline, CDR1 is SGHDN and CDR2 FVKESK. This CDR3 spans 15 amino acids. Supplemented by reference TRBV14 and TRBJ2-2, the full variable domain reads EAGVTQFPSHSVIEKGQTVTLRCDPISGHDNLYWYRRVMGKEIKFLLHFVKESKQDESGMPNNRFLAERTGGTYSTLKVQPAELEDSGVYFCASNTMDRSTGELFFGEGSRLTVL.

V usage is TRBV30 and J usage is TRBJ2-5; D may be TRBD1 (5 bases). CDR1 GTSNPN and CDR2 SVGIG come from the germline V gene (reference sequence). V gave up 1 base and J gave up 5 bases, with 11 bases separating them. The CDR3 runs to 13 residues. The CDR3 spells CAWSGQSGETQYF. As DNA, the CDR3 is TGTGCCTGGAGTGGACAGTCCGGGGAGACCCAGTACTTC.

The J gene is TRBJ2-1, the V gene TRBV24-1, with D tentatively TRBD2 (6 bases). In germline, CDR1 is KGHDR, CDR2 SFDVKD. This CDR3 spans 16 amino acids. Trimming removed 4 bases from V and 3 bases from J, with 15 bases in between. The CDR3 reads CATSDPGRGNYNEQFF. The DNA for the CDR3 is TGTGCCACCAGTGACCCGGGCCGGGGGAACTACAATGAGCAGTTCTTC.

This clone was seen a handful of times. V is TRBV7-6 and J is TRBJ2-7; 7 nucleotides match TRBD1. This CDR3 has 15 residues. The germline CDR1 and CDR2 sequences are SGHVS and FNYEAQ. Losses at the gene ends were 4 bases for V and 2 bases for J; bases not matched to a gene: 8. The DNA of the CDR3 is TGTGCCAGCAGCTCGCAGACAGGGACCACCTACGAGCAGTACTTC. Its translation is CASSSQTGTTYEQYF.

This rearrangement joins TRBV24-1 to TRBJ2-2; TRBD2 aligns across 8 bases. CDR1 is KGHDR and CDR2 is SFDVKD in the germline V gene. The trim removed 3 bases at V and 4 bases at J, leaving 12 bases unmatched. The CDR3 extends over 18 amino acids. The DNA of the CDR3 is TGTGCCACCAGTGATGCAACAGGAGCGGGAGCTATCACCGGGGAGCTGTTTTTT. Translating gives CATSDATGAGAITGELFF.

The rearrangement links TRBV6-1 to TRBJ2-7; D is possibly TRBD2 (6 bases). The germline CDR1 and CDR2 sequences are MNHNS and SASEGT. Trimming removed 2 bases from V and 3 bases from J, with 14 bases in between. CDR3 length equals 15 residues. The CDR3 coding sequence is TGTGCCAGCAGTGAATTTGGGACTCATCTCTACGAGCAGTACTTC. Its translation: CASSEFGTHLYEQYF.

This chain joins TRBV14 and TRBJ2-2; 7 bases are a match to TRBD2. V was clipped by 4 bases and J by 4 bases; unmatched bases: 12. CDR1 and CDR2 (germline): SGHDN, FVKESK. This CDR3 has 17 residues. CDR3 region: CASSPHDLAAGTGELFF. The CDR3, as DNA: TGTGCCAGCAGCCCTCACGACCTAGCGGCGGGCACCGGGGAGCTGTTTTTT.